The entry below gives a single T cell receptor (beta chain) sequence along with its context. Antigen: not known. This specimen belongs to a study of shared clonotypes between healthy human individuals. Broader study findings: Non-shared clonotypes showed lower generation probabilities than clonotypes common to all four donors. What naive subsets generally showed was a larger estimated richness than memory subsets showed. Several donors held roughly 5% of naive CD4 clonotypes in common.

Splitting of each subset's genomic DNA was done evenly across several immunoSEQ plates. Generated by immunoSEQ multiplex PCR, the TCRdb table keeps only in-frame clones and is missing some. The sample lists roughly 2.1 million clones; roughly 91% were seen once. The CDR3 runs to 13 residues. Germline assignment: CDR1 MNHEY and CDR2 SMNVEV (reference sequence). The V and J ends lost 5 bases and 7 bases respectively, with 14 bases between them. Naive-designated CD8 cells lacked CD45RO, were positively enriched for CCR7, and omitted terminally differentiated effector memory CD45RA+ cells. The genes are TRBV27 and TRBJ1-2, with D possibly being TRBD1 (6 bases). The clonotype was recovered from a man between 18 and 29 years old in good health. Some clones in this sample may be carry-over from other donors' samples. Sequencing was carried out using naive CD8+ T cells from PBMCs. This CDR3 is CASSVVGAGGYTF. CDR3 nucleotides: TGTGCCAGCAGTGTTGTGGGGGCTGGTGGCTACACCTTC.